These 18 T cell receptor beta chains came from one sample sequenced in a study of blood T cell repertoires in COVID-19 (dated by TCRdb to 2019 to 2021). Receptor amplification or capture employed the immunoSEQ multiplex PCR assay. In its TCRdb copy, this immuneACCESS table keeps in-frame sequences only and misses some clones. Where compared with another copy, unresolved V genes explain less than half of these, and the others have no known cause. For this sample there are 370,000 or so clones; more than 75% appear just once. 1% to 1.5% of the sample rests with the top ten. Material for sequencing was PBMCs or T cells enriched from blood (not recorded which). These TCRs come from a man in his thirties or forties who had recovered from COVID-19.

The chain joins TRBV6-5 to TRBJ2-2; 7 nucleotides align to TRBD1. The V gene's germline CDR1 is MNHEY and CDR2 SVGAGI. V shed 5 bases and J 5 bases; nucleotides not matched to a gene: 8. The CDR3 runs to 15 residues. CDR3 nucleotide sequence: TGTGCCAGCAGTAGCACCGACAGGGCAACCGGGGAGCTGTTTTTT. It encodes CASSSTDRATGELFF.

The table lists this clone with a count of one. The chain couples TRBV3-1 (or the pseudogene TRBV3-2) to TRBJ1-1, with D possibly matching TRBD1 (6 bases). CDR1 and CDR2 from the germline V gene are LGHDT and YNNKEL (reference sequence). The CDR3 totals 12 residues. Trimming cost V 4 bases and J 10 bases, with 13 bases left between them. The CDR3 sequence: CASSPVGGLAFF. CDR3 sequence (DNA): TGTGCCAGCAGCCCGGTAGGGGGATTAGCTTTCTTT.

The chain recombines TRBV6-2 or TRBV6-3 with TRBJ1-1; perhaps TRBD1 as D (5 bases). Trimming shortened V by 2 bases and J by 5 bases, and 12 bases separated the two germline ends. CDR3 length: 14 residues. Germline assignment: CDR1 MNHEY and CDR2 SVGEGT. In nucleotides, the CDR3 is TGTGCCAGCAGTTACACGCAGGGTCGAACTGAAGCTTTCTTT. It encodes CASSYTQGRTEAFF.

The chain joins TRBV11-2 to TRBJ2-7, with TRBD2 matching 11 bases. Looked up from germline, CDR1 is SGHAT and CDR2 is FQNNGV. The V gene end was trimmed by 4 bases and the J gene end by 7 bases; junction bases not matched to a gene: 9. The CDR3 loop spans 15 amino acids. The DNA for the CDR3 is TGTGCCAGCAGCTCCCTAGCGGGGGGAACCCGGGAGCAGTACTTC. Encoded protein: CASSSLAGGTREQYF.

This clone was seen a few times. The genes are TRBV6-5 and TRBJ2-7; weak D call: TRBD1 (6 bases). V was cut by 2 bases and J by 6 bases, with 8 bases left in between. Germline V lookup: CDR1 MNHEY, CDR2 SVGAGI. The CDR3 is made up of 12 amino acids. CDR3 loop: CASSYGGLEQYF. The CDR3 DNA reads TGTGCCAGCAGTTACGGGGGCCTCGAGCAGTACTTC.

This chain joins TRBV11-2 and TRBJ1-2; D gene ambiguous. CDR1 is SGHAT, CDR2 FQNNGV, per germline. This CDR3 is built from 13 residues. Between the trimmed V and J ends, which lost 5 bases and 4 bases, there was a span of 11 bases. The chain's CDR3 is CASSKDTLYGYTF. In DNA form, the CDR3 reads TGTGCCAGCAGCAAAGACACGCTCTATGGCTACACCTTC.

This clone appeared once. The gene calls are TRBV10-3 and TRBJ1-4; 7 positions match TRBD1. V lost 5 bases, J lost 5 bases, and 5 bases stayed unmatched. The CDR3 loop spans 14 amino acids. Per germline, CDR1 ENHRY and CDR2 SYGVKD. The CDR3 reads CAISLARGNEKLFF. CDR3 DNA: TGTGCCATCAGTCTCGCCAGGGGGAATGAAAAACTGTTTTTT.

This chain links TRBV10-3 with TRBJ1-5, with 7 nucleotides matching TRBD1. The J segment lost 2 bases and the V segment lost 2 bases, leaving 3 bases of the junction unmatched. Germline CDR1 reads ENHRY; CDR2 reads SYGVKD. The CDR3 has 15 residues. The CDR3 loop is CAISEQGVGNQPQHF. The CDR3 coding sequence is TGTGCCATCAGTGAGCAGGGGGTGGGCAATCAGCCCCAGCATTTT.

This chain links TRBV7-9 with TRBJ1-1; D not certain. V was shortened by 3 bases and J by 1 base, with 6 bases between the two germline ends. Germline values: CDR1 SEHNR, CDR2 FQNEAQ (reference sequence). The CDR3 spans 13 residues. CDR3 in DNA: TGTGCCAGCAGCTTTAGACAGAACACTGAAGCTTTCTTT. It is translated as CASSFRQNTEAFF.

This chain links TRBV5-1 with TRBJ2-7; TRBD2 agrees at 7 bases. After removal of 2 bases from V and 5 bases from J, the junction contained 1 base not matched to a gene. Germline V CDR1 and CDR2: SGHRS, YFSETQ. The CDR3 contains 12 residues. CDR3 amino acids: CASSFGGNEQYF. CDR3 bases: TGCGCCAGCAGCTTCGGGGGGAACGAGCAGTACTTC.

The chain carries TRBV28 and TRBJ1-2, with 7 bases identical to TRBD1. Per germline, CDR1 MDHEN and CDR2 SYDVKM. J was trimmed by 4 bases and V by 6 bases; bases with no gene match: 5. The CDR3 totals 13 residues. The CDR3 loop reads CASSVGTAYGYTF. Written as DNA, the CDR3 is TGTGCCAGCAGCGTCGGGACAGCCTATGGCTACACCTTC.

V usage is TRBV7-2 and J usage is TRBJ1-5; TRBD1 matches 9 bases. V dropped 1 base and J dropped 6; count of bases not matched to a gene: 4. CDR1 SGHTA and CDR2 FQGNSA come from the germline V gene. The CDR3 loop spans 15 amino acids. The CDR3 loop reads CASSLGDRVFQPQHF. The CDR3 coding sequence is TGTGCCAGCAGCTTAGGGGACAGGGTATTTCAGCCCCAGCATTTT. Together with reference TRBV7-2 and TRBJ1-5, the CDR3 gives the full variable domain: GAGVSQSPSNKVTEKGKDVELRCDPISGHTALYWYRQSLGQGLEFLIYFQGNSAPDKSGLPSDRFSAERTGGSVSTLTIQRTQQEDSAVYLCASSLGDRVFQPQHFGDGTRLSIL.

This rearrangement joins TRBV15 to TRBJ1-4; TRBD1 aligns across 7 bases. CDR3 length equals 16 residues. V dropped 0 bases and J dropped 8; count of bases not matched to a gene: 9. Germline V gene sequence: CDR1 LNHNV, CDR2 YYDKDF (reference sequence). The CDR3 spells CATSREVGGAGEKLFF. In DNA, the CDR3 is TGTGCCACCAGCAGAGAAGTAGGGGGCGCGGGCGAAAAACTGTTTTTT.

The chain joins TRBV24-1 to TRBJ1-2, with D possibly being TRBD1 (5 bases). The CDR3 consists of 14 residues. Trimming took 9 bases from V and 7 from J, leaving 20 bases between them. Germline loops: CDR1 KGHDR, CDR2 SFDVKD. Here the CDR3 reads CATSPGGAFRGYTF. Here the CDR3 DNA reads TGTGCCACCTCCCCGGGAGGGGCGTTTCGTGGCTACACCTTC.

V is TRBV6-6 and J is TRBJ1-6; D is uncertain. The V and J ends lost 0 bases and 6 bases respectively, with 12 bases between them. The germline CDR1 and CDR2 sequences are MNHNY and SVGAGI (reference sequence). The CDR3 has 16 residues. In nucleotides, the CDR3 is TGTGCCAGCAGTTACTCTCGAGGAGGTGGTAATTCACCCCTCCACTTT. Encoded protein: CASSYSRGGGNSPLHF.

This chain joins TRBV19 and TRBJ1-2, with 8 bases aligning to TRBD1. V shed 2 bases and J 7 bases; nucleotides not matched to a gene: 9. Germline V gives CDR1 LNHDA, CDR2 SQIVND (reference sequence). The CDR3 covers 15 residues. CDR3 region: CASSISGQGFSGYTF. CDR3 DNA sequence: TGTGCCAGTAGTATAAGCGGACAGGGTTTCTCTGGCTACACCTTC. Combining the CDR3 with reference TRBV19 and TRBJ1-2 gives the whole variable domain DGGITQSPKYLFRKEGQNVTLSCEQNLNHDAMYWYRQDPGQGLRLIYYSQIVNDFQKGDIAEGYSVSREKKESFPLTVTSAQKNPTAFYLCASSISGQGFSGYTFGSGTRLTVV.

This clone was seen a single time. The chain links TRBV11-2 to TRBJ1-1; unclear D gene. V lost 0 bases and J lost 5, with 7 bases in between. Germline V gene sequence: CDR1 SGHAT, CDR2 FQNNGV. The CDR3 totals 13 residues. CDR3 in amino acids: CASSLEEGTEAFF. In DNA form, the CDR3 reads TGTGCCAGCAGCTTAGAGGAGGGAACTGAAGCTTTCTTT.

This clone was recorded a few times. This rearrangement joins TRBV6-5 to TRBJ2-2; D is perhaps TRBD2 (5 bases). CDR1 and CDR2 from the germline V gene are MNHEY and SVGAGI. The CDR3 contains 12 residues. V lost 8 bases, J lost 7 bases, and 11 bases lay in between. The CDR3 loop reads CASAGNGGELFF. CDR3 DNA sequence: TGTGCCAGCGCCGGGAACGGCGGGGAGCTGTTTTTT.